A single T cell receptor beta chain is shown here with its context. The data derive from a study of shared clonotypes between healthy human individuals. Sequencing was performed on unsorted PBMC DNA using ten immunoSEQ deep assay plates. Original processing methods: Quality scores were absent from the junction-only immunoSEQ sequences, so filtering differed. Assay: immunoSEQ multiplex PCR; the TCRdb copy retains only in-frame clones and omits some. V and J calls and clone size come straight from that table; D and trimming were deduced from the DNA. The repertoire has about 490,000 clones, about three quarters of them found once; the top ten carry 13%. The V gene's germline CDR1 is SGHTA and CDR2 FQGNSA. This CDR3 spans 13 amino acids.

Sequencing used PBMCs. This chain connects TRBV7-2 to TRBJ2-5; TRBD2 might be the D (5 bases). The J call is uncertain, as TRBJ2-7 better fits the DNA end. The sequence came from a woman between 40 and 55 years old in good health. Some clones in this sample may be carry-over from other donors' samples. The CDR3 DNA is TGTGCCAGCAGCCTCCGGGGCTCCTACGAGCAGTACTTC. This gives the protein CASSLRGSYEQYF.